This T cell receptor (beta chain) was recorded in a study of blood T cell repertoires in COVID-19 (TCRdb year 2020). For the study in its entirety: The collaborator samples originated in the United States, Italy and Spain and spanned the acute and convalescent phases of COVID-19. The repertoires were released in a freely available public database intended as a resource for research on the immune response to SARS-CoV-2. Where HLA class I and class II types were available, the types were taken from metadata supplied by the sample provider, not from assay-based typing. Subjects who had been exposed to COVID-19, were actively infected with it, or had recovered from it provided the deeply sampled blood TCRbeta repertoires that made up the dataset. The material from the prospective study consisted of cDNA or gDNA derived from T cells, B-cell-depleted T cells, or PBMCs. Samples came from the ongoing ImmuneRACE study (first 160 participants) plus 1,254 subjects from 6 global collaborators. Sample metadata almost always included a de-identified subject ID, COVID-19 status, age in years and sex. On the study overall, not on this receptor specifically: Clinical and demographic metadata were provided uncurated, with the amount varying by source and participant.

The immunoSEQ Assay, a bias-controlled multiplex PCR, was used to amplify TCRbeta CDR3 regions from genomic DNA. The original methods were these. The number of nucleated cells in each sample was estimated from the amplification of reference gene primers within the assay. To quantify the absolute abundance of each unique TCRbeta CDR3 rearrangement, sequence reads were collapsed and filtered. For each sample, productive Simpson clonality was calculated as the square root of Simpson's diversity index over productive rearrangements. TCRdb took over this immuneACCESS table, retaining in-frame rearrangements with V and J assigned. Such tables are incomplete; in checked studies, under half of the missing clones stem from an unresolved V gene, and the remainder is unexplained. D and trimming were read from the DNA, whereas the V and J calls and clone size are those reported in that table. The sample profile shows 400,000 to 550,000 clones; 85% to 90% of them were found once. Of the sample, around 4.4% is held by the ten largest clones.

The collaborating institutions used their own protocols to collect whole blood in K2EDTA tubes. Collaborator samples were shipped for TCRbeta analysis as frozen whole blood, isolated PBMCs, or DNA extracted from either sample type. The CDR3 runs 15 residues from the cysteine to the phenylalanine. The only DNA kept is the CDR3, 45 bases in frame from the first base. CDR1 MNHNS and CDR2 SASEGT are derived from the germline V gene. The V end loses 0 bases and the J end loses 5 bases, and a stretch of 13 bases separates them. Points on this clone: Its antigen remains unidentified. Base qualities are missing; no much larger clone stands one base away.

The sequencing input was peripheral blood. The chain is assembled from TRBV6-1 and TRBJ2-5; no D segment can be confidently identified. The origin of this receptor is a woman in her twenties or thirties with acute or convalescent COVID-19. The DNA is TGTGCCAGCAGTGAAGCGAGTCCCTCTCGGGAGACCCAGTACTTC. Its protein reads: CASSEASPSRETQYF.